This T cell receptor beta chain was sequenced for a study of Graves' ophthalmopathy and Graves' hyperthyroidism. Findings and limits, study-wide: Blood also harbored most expanded thyroid clonotypes above 0.001 frequency.

The study amplified TCR beta CDR3 regions using RNA transcripts. HTBI primers served in a first-round RT-PCR, which a second-round multiplex PCR followed. A single record per CDR3 protein comes from TCRdb applying MiXCR to the multiplex PCR reads. The sample has around 1.1 million distinct CDR3 sequences; roughly two fifths are singletons. This clonotype showed up many times. Antigen unknown. V lost 5 bases, J lost 6 bases, and 10 bases lay in between. Germline assignment: CDR1 SGHAT and CDR2 FQNNGV. The length of the CDR3 is 12 residues. What was sequenced was peripheral blood or thyroid tissue (not recorded which). The receptor was isolated from an adult man with Graves' hyperthyroidism. The chain links TRBV11-2 to TRBJ1-2; perhaps TRBD1 as D (6 bases). This chain's CDR3 is CASSRRTDGYTF. The CDR3 DNA reads TGTGCCAGCAGCCGAAGGACAGATGGCTACACCTTC.